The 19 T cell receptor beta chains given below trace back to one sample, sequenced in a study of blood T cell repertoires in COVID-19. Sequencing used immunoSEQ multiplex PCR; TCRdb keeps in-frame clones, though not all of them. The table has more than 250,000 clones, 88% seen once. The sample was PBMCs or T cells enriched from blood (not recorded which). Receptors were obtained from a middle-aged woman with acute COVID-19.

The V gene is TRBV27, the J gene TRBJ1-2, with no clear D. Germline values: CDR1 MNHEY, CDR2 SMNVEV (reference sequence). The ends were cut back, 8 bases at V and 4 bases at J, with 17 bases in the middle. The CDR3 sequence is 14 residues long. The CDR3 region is CASRTSDGLYGYTF. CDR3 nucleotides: TGTGCCAGCCGTACCTCGGACGGACTCTATGGCTACACCTTC.

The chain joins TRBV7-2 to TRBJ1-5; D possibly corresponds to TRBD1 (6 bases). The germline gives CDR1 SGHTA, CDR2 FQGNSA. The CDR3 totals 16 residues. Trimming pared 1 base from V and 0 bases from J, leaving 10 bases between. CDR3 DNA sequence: TGTGCCAGCAGCTTAGGACAGGCCAATAGCAATCAGCCCCAGCATTTT. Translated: CASSLGQANSNQPQHF.

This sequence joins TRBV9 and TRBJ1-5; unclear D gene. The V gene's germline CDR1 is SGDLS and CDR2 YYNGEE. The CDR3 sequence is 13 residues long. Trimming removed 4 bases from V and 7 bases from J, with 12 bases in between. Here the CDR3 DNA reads TGTGCCAGCAGCTTCTCGACCGGGCAGCCCCAGCATTTT. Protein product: CASSFSTGQPQHF.

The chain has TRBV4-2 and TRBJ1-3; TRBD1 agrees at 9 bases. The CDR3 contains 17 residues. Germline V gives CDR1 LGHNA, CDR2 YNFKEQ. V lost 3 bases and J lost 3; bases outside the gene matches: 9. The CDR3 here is CASSQTTQGAFGNTIYF. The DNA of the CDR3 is TGTGCCAGCAGCCAGACAACACAGGGGGCATTTGGAAACACCATATATTTT.

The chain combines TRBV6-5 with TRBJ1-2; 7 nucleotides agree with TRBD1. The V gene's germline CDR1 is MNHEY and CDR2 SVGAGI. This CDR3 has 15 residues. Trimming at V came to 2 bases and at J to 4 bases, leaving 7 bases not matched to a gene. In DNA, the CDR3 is TGTGCCAGCAGTTACACCACAGGGGAGCGCTATGGCTACACCTTC. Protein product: CASSYTTGERYGYTF.

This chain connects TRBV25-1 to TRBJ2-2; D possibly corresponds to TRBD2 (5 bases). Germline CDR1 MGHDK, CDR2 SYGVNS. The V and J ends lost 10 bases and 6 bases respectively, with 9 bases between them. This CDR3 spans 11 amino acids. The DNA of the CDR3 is TGTGCCACCGAGAGGGCCGGGGAGCTGTTTTTT. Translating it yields CATERAGELFF.

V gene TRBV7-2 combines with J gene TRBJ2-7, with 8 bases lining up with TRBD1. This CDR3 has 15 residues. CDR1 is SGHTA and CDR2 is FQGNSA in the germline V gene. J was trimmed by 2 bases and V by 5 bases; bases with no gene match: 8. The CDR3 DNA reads TGTGCCAGCAGCCTCCACGGGACAGGCCCCTACGAGCAGTACGTC. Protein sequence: CASSLHGTGPYEQYV.

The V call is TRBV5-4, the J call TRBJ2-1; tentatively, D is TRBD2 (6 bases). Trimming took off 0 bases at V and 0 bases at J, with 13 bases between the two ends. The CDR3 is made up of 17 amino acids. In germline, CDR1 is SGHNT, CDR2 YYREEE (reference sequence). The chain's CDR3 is CASSLGVAESSYNEQFF. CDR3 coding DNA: TGTGCCAGCAGCTTGGGGGTAGCGGAAAGCTCCTACAATGAGCAGTTCTTC.

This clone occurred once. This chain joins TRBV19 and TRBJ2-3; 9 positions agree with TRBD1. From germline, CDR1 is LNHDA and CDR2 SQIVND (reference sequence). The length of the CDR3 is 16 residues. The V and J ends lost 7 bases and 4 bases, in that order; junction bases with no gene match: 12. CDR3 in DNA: TGTGCCAGTAAGGGCCCTTTGGGACAGGGAGCAGATACGCAGTATTTT. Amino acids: CASKGPLGQGADTQYF.

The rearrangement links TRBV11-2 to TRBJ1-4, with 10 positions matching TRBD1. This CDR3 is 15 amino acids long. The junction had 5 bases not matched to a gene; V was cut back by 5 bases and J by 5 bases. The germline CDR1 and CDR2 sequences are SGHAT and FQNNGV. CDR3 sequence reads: CASSPRTGGNEKLFF. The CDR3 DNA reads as TGTGCCAGCAGCCCCCGGACAGGGGGGAATGAAAAACTGTTTTTT.

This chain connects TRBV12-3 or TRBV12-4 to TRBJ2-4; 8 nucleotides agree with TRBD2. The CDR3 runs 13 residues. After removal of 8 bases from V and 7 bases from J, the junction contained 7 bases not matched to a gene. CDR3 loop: CASAFPGGNIQYF. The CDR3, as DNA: TGTGCCAGCGCTTTCCCGGGGGGGAACATTCAGTACTTC.

The CDR3 protein is CASTSRGYNEQFF. CDR3 in DNA: TGTGCCAGCACCAGTCGGGGGTACAATGAGCAGTTCTTC. The chain has TRBV6-5 and TRBJ2-1, with D tentatively TRBD2 (6 bases). CDR1 is MNHEY and CDR2 is SVGAGI in the germline V gene. This CDR3 comprises 13 residues. V lost 7 bases to trimming and J lost 4 bases, with 11 bases between them.

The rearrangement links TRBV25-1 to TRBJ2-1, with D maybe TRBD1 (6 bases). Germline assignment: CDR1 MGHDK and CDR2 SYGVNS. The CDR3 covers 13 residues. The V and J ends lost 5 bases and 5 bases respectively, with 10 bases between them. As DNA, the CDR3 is TGTGCCAGCAGTAGGGCAGGGGACAATGAGCAGTTCTTC. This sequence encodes CASSRAGDNEQFF.

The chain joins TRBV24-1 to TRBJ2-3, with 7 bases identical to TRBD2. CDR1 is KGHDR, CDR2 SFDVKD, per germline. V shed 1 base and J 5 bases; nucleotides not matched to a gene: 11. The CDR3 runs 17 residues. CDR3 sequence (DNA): TGTGCCACCAGTGATTTCGCGTCGGCGGGAGCCGGAGATACGCAGTATTTT. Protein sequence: CATSDFASAGAGDTQYF.

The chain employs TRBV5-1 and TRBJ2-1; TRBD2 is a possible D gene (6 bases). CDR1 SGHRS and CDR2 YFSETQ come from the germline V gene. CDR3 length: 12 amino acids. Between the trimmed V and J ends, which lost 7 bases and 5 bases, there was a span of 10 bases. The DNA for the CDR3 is TGCGCCAGCGGGGACTTGGACAATGAGCAGTTCTTC. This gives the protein CASGDLDNEQFF.

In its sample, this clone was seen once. CDR3 loop: CASSPGLAGVGDTQYF. The DNA of the CDR3 is TGCGCCAGCAGCCCGGGACTAGCTGGAGTGGGAGATACGCAGTATTTT. J is TRBJ2-3 and V is TRBV5-1; 9 bases line up with TRBD2. Germline trimming cut 4 bases from V and 5 bases from J; bases unmatched to any gene: 11. The CDR3 has 16 amino acids. Germline loops: CDR1 SGHRS, CDR2 YFSETQ.

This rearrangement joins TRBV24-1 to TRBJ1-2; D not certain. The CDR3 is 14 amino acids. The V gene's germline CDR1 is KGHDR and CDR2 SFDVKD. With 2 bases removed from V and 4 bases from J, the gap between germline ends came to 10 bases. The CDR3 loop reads CATSDYGIGYGYTF. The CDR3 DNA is TGTGCCACCAGTGATTACGGTATCGGCTATGGCTACACCTTC.

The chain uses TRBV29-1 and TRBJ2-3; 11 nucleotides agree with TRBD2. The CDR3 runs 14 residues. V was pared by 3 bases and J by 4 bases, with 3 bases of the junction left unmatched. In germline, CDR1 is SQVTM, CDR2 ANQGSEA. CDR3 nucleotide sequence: TGCAGCGTTGATGGACTAGCGGGTCCAGATACGCAGTATTTT. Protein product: CSVDGLAGPDTQYF.

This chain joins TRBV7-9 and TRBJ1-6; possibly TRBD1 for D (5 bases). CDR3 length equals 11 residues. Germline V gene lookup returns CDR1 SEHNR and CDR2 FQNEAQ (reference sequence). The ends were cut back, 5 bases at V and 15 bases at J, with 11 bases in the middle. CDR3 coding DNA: TGTGCCAGCAGCGACAGCCTTAACCTCCACTTT. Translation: CASSDSLNLHF.